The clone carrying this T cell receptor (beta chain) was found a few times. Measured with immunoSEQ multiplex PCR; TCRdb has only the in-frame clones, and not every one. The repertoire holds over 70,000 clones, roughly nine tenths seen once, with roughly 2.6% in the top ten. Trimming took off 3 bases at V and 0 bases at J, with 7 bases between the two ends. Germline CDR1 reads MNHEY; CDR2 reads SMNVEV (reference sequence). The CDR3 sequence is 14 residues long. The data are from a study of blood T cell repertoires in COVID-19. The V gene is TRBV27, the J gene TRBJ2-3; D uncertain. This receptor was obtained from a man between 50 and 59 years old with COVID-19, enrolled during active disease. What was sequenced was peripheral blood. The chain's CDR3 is CASSFDTSTDTQYF. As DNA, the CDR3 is TGTGCCAGCAGTTTTGACACGAGCACAGATACGCAGTATTTT.